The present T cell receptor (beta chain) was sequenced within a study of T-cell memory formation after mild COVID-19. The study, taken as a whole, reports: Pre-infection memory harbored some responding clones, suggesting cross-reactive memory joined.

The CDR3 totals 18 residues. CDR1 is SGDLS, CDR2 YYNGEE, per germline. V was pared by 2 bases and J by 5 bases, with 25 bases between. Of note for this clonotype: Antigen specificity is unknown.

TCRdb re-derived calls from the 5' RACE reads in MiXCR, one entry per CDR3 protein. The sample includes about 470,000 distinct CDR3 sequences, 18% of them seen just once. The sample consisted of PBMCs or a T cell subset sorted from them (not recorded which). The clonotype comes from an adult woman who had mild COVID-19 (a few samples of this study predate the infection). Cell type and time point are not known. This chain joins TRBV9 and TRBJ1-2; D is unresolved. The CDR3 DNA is TGTGCCAGCAGCGTGACGTTTGGAATTGGCGAGGGAACGTATGGCTACACCTTC. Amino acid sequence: CASSVTFGIGEGTYGYTF.